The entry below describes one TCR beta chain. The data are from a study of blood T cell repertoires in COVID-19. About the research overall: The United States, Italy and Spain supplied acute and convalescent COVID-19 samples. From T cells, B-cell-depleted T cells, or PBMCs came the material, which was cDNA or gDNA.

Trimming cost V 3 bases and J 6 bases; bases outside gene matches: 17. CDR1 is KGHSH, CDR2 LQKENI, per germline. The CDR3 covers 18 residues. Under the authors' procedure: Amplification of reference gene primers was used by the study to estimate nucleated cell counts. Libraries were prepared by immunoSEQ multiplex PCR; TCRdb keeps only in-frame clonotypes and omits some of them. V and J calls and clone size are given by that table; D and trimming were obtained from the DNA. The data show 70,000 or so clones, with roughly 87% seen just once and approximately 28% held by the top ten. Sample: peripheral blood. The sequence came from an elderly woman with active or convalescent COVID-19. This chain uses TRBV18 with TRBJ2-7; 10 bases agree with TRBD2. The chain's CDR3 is CASSPFGLAGDLYFEQYF. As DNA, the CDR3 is TGTGCCAGCTCACCCTTTGGGCTAGCGGGGGACCTTTATTTCGAGCAGTACTTC.